These 14 T cell receptor beta chains came from one sample sequenced in a study of Ad26.COV2.S vaccination and SARS-CoV-2 variants. Treatment defined: 15 to 20 received Ad26.COV2.S at low or high dose, single or two shots; 5 received placebo; per-sample allocation not given. The samples were gathered on day 63 after the first injection of vaccine or placebo. Using immunoSEQ multiplex PCR, the repertoire was profiled, and TCRdb retains in-frame clones only, with some absent. Of under 550,000 clones in the sample, around 90% are singletons; the top ten hold more than 9%. The source material was peripheral blood, sampled in a trial of Ad26.COV2.S vaccine versus placebo. The receptors originated from a person aged 18 to 59 who received the Ad26.COV2.S COVID-19 vaccine or a placebo.

The J gene is TRBJ1-1, the V gene TRBV7-9, with 9 nucleotides matching TRBD1. V dropped 5 bases and J dropped 3; count of bases not matched to a gene: 7. Germline V CDR1 and CDR2: SEHNR, FQNEAQ (reference sequence). The CDR3 extends over 15 amino acids. The CDR3 DNA sequence: TGTGCCAGCAGCGCGCGTAGGACAGGGGACACTGAAGCTTTCTTT. It specifies CASSARRTGDTEAFF.

The CDR3, as DNA: TGCGCCAGCAGCCTAATAGCGGGGGTATCCTACAATGAGCAGTTCTTC. This gives the protein CASSLIAGVSYNEQFF. The rearrangement joins TRBV4-1 to TRBJ2-1, with 9 bases aligning to TRBD2. The trim removed 4 bases at V and 1 base at J, leaving 5 bases unmatched. This CDR3 is built from 16 residues. Germline V CDR1 and CDR2: MGHRA, YSYEKL.

In nucleotides, the CDR3 is TGTGCCAGCAGCTTAGTGGCGGGGTCATCGACAGATACGCAGTATTTT. Encoded protein: CASSLVAGSSTDTQYF. This chain links TRBV11-2 with TRBJ2-3; D perhaps matches TRBD2 (6 bases). V lost 1 base and J lost 3, with 14 bases in between. CDR1 SGHAT and CDR2 FQNNGV come from the germline V gene. The CDR3 is 16 residues long. Complete variable domain (other parts from reference TRBV11-2 and TRBJ2-3): EAGVAQSPRYKIIEKRQSVAFWCNPISGHATLYWYQQILGQGPKLLIQFQNNGVVDDSQLPKDRFSAERLKGVDSTLKIQPAKLEDSAVYLCASSLVAGSSTDTQYFGPGTRLTVL.

This clone was detected only a few times. V gene TRBV6-6 combines with J gene TRBJ1-5, with D possibly matching TRBD1 (6 bases). The CDR3 spans 16 residues. V was cut by 0 bases and J by 3 bases, with 12 bases left in between. Germline V gives CDR1 MNHNY, CDR2 SVGAGI (reference sequence). CDR3 residues: CASSYSDRRVNQPQHF. CDR3 sequence (DNA): TGTGCCAGCAGTTACTCCGACAGGAGGGTCAATCAGCCCCAGCATTTT.

The chain couples TRBV5-4 to TRBJ2-2; TRBD2 agrees at 12 bases. After removal of 5 bases from V and 4 bases from J, the junction contained 6 bases not matched to a gene. Germline loops: CDR1 SGHNT, CDR2 YYREEE (reference sequence). CDR3 size: 16 residues. In nucleotides, the CDR3 is TGTGCCAGCAGGTCTAGCGGGAGGGCTAGCACCGGGGAGCTGTTTTTT. This gives the protein CASRSSGRASTGELFF.

The V call is TRBV21-1, the J call TRBJ2-7; the D call of TRBD2 is as the table states it, not checked on the DNA. TRBV21-1 is noted as a pseudogene. The CDR3 contains 13 residues. As DNA, the CDR3 is TGTGCCAGCAGCAATGGGGGGAGTGGCGAGCAGTACTTC. Its protein is CASSNGGSGEQYF.

The V and J genes are TRBV7-3 and TRBJ2-1; TRBD2 aligns across 14 bases. Trimming took 5 bases from V and 9 from J; bases not matched to a gene: 3. There are 14 residues in the CDR3. CDR1 and CDR2 (germline): SGHTA, FQGTGA. In DNA, the CDR3 is TGTGCCAGCAGCCCGACTAGCGGGAGGGGTGAGCAGTTCTTC. Protein product: CASSPTSGRGEQFF.

The J gene is TRBJ2-7, the V gene TRBV6-6; unclear D gene. Germline CDR1 reads MNHNY; CDR2 reads SVGAGI (reference sequence). The CDR3 is 12 residues long. V dropped 3 bases and J dropped 3 bases, with 6 bases sitting between them. This chain's CDR3 is CASSYVRYEQYF. CDR3 DNA: TGTGCCAGCAGTTATGTCCGCTACGAGCAGTACTTC.

The chain couples TRBV19 to TRBJ2-3; 10 nucleotides line up with TRBD2. Germline CDR1 reads LNHDA; CDR2 reads SQIVND (reference sequence). Losses at the gene ends were 4 bases for V and 7 bases for J; bases not matched to a gene: 5. The CDR3 loop spans 14 amino acids. CDR3 residues: CASSNSGRKYTQYF. CDR3 nucleotide sequence: TGTGCCAGTAGTAATAGCGGGAGGAAATATACGCAGTATTTT.

The chain has TRBV7-2 and TRBJ2-5; TRBD2 is a possible D gene (6 bases). CDR1 SGHTA and CDR2 FQGNSA come from the germline V gene. This CDR3 spans 13 amino acids. V was clipped by 5 bases and J by 8 bases, with 15 bases between them. The DNA of the CDR3 is TGTGCCAGCAGCCCCGGGACTGTTGGAACCCAGTACTTC. Its translation is CASSPGTVGTQYF. Full variable domain (rest looked up from reference TRBV7-2 and TRBJ2-5): GAGVSQSPSNKVTEKGKDVELRCDPISGHTALYWYRQSLGQGLEFLIYFQGNSAPDKSGLPSDRFSAERTGGSVSTLTIQRTQQEDSAVYLCASSPGTVGTQYFGPGTRLLVL.

The rearrangement joins TRBV19 to TRBJ2-7; no firm D call. Deletions cut 3 bases from V and 0 bases from J, with 12 bases between. Germline CDR1 is LNHDA and CDR2 is SQIVND (reference sequence). The CDR3 consists of 15 residues. The CDR3 sequence is CASSIADVHSYEQYF. CDR3 nucleotide sequence: TGTGCCAGTAGTATCGCGGACGTCCACTCCTACGAGCAGTACTTC.

This clone appeared a few times. CDR3: CASSLAQGDEKLFF. CDR3 in DNA: TGTGCCAGCAGCTTGGCGCAGGGAGATGAAAAACTGTTTTTT. The rearrangement uses TRBV7-9 and TRBJ1-4; D is perhaps TRBD1 (5 bases). The germline gives CDR1 SEHNR, CDR2 FQNEAQ (reference sequence). The CDR3 sequence is 14 residues long. V gave up 3 bases and J gave up 6 bases, with 11 bases separating them.

This clone appeared a single time. The genes are TRBV6-5 and TRBJ2-3; 10 bases agree with TRBD2. The germline V gene has CDR1 MNHEY and CDR2 SVGAGI. The V segment lost 6 bases and the J segment 3 bases; nucleotides outside the gene matches: 6. The CDR3 has 15 residues. CDR3 sequence: CASSRLAGATDTQYF. The CDR3 DNA is TGTGCCAGCAGCCGCCTAGCGGGAGCAACAGATACGCAGTATTTT.

This chain uses TRBV19 with TRBJ1-1; D not resolved. Trimming took off 6 bases at V and 1 base at J, with 12 bases between the two ends. Germline assignment: CDR1 LNHDA and CDR2 SQIVND (reference sequence). The CDR3 consists of 14 residues. CDR3 sequence reads: CASRPRWENTEAFF. The CDR3 DNA reads TGTGCCAGTAGACCCCGCTGGGAGAACACTGAAGCTTTCTTT.